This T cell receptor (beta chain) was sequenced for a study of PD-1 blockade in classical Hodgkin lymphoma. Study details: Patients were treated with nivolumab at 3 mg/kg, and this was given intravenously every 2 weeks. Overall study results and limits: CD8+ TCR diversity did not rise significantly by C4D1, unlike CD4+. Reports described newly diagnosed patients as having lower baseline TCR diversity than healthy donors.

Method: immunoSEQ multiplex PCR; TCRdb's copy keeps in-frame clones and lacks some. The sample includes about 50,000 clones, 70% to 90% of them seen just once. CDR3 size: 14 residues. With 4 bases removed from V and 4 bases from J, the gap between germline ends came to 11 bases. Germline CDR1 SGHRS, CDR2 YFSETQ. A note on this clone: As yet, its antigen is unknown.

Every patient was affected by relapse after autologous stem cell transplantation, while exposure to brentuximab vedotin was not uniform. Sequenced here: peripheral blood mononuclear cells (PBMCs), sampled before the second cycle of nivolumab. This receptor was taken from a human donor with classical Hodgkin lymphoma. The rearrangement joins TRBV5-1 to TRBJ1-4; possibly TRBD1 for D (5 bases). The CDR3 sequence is CASSRDRSNEKLFF. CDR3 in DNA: TGCGCCAGCAGCCGGGACCGAAGTAATGAAAAACTGTTTTTT.